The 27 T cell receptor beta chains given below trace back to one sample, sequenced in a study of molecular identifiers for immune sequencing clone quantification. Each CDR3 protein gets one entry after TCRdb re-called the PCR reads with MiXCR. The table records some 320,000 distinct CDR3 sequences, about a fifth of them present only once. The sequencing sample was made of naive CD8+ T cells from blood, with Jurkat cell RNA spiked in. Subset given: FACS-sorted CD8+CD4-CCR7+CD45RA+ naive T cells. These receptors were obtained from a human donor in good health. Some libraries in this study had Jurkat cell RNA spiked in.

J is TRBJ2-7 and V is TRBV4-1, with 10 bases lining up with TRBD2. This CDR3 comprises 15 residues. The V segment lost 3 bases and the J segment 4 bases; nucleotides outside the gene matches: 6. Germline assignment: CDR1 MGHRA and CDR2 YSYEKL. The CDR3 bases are TGCGCCAGCAGCCATGCCCTAGCGGGAGAGTACGAGCAGTACTTC. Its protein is CASSHALAGEYEQYF.

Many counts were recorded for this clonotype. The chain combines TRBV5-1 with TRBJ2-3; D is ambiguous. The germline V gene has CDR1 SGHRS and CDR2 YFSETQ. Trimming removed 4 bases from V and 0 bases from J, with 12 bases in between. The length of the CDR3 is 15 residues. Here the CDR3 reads CASSPFFISTDTQYF. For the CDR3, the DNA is TGCGCCAGCAGCCCCTTTTTTATTAGCACAGATACGCAGTATTTT.

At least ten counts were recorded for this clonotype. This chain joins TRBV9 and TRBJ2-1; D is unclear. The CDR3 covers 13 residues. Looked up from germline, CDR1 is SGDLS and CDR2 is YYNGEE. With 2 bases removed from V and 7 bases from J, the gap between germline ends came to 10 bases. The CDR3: CASSVITGNEQFF. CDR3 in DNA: TGTGCCAGCAGCGTCATCACTGGGAATGAGCAGTTCTTC. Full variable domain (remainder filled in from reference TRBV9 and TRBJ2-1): DSGVTQTPKHLITATGQRVTLRCSPRSGDLSVYWYQQSLDQGLQFLIQYYNGEERAKGNILERFSAQQFPDLHSELNLSSLELGDSALYFCASSVITGNEQFFGPGTRLTVL.

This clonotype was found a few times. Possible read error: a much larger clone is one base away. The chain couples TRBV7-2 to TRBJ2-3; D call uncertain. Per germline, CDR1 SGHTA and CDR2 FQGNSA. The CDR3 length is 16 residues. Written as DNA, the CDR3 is TGTGCCAGCAGCCCCATGAAGGGTATCGGAACAGATACGCGGTATTTT. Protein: CASSPMKGIGTDTRYF.

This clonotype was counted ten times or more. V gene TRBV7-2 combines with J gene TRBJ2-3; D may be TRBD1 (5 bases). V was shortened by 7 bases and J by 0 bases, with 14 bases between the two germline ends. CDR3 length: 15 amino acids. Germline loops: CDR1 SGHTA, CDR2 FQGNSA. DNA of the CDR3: TGTGCCAGCAACTGGGGCACCAGGAGCACAGATACGCAGTATTTT. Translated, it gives CASNWGTRSTDTQYF.

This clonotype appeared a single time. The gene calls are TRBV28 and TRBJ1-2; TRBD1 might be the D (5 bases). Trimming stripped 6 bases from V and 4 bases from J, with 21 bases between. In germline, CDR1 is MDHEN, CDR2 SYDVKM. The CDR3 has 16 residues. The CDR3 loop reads CASSWGILSPGYGYTF. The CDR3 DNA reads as TGTGCCAGCAGCTGGGGCATACTTTCCCCTGGCTATGGCTACACCTTC.

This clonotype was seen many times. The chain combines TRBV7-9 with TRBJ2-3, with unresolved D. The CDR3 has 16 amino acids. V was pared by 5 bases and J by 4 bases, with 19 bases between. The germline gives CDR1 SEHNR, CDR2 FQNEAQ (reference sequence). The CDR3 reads CASSPPMGPSPDTQYF. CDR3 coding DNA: TGTGCCAGCAGCCCTCCGATGGGCCCCAGTCCAGATACGCAGTATTTT.

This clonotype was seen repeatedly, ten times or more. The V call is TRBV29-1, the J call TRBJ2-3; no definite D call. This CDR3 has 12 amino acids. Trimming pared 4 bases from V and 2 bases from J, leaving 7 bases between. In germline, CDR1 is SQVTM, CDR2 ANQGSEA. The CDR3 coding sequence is TGCAGCGTTGTAAGGTTCACAGATACGCAGTATTTT. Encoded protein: CSVVRFTDTQYF.

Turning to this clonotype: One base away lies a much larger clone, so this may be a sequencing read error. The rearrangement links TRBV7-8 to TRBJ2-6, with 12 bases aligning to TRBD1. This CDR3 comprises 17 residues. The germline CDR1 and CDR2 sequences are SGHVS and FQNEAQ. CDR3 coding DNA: TGTGCCAGCAGTACCGGGACAGGGGGCTCTGGGACCAACGTCCTGACTTTC. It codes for CASSTGTGGSGTNVLTF. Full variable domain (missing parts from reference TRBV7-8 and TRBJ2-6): GAGVSQSPRYKVAKRGQDVALRCDPISGHVSLFWYQQALGQGPEFLTYFQNEAQLDKSGLPSDRFFAERPEGSVSTLKIQRTQQEDSAVYLCASSTGTGGSGTNVLTFGAGSRLTVL.

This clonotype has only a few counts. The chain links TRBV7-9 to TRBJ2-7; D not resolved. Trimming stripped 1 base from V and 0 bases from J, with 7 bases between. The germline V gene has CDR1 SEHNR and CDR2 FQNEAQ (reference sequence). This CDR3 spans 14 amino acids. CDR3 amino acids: CASSLDSSSYEQYF. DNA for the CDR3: TGTGCCAGCAGCTTAGATAGTAGCTCCTACGAGCAGTACTTC.

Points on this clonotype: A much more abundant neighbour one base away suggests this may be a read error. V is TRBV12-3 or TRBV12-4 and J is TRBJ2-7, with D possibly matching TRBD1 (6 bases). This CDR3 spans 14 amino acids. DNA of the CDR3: TGTGCCTGCAGCCAAACAGGGTTCGCCTACGAGCAGTACTTC. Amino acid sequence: CACSQTGFAYEQYF.

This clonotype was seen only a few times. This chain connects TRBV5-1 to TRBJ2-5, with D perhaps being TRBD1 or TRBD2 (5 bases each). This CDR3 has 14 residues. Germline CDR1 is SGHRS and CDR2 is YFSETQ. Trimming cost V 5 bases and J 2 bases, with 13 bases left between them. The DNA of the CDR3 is TGCGCCAGCAGAGAAGAATGGGGGCAAGAGACCCAGTACTTC. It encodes CASREEWGQETQYF.

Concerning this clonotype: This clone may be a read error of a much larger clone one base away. As DNA, the CDR3 is TGTGCCAGCAGCTCCCCGGGCTATCAAAGCATTCAGTACTTC. Protein sequence: CASSSPGYQSIQYF. The chain joins TRBV7-9 to TRBJ2-4, with D hard to call. This CDR3 is built from 14 residues. Trimming took off 4 bases at V and 9 bases at J, with 16 bases between the two ends. Germline lookup yields CDR1 SEHNR and CDR2 FQNEAQ (reference sequence).

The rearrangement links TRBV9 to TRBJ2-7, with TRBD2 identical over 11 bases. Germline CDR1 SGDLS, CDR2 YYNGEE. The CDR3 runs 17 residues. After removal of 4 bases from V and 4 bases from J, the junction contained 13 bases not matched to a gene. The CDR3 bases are TGTGCCAGCAGCCCGGGCACCGGGACTAGCGGTTTATACGAGCAGTACTTC. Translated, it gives CASSPGTGTSGLYEQYF.

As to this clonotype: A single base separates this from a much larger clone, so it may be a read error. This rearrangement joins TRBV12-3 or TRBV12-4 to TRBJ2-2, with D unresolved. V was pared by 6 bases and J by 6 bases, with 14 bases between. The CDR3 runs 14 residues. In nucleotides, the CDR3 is TGTGCCAGCAGGGGGTCCTTAGGGCCCGGGGAGCTGTTTTTT. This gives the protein CASRGSLGPGELFF.

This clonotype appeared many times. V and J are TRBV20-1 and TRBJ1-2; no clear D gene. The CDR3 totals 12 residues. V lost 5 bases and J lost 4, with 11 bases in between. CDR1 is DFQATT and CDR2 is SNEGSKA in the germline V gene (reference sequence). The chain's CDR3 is CSAPLGFYGYTF. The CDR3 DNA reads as TGCAGTGCTCCATTAGGGTTCTATGGCTACACCTTC.

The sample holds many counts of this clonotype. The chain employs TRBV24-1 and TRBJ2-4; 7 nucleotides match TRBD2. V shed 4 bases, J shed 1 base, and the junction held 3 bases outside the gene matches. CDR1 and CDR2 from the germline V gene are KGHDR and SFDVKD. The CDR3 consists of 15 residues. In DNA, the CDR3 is TGTGCCACCAGTGACCGGACTAGTGCCAAAAACATTCAGTACTTC. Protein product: CATSDRTSAKNIQYF.

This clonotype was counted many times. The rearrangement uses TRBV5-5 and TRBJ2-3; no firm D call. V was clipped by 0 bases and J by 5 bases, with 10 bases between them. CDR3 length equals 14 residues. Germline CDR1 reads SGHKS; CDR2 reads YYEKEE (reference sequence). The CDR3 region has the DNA TGTGCCAGCAGCTTGGCTACCAACCTAGATACGCAGTATTTT. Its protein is CASSLATNLDTQYF.

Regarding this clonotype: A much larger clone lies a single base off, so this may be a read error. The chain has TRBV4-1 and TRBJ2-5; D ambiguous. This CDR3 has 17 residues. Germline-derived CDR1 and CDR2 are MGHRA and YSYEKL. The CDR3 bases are TGCGCCAGCAACCAACAATCTGGTATTGGGAACCAAGAGACCCAGTACTTC. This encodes CASNQQSGIGNQETQYF.

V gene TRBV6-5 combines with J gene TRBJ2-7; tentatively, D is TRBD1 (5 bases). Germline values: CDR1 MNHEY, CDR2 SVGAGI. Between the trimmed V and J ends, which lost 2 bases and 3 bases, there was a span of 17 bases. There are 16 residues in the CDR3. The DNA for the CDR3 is TGTGCCAGCAGTTACGGGGCAGGCGACCCTCTCTACGAGCAGTACTTC. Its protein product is CASSYGAGDPLYEQYF.

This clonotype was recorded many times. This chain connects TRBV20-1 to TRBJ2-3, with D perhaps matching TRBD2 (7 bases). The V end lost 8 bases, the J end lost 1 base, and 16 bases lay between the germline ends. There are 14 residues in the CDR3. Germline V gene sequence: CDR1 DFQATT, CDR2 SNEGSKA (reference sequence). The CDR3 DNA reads TGCAGTATCCCGCGGGGGCCACGCACAGATACGCAGTATTTT. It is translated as CSIPRGPRTDTQYF.

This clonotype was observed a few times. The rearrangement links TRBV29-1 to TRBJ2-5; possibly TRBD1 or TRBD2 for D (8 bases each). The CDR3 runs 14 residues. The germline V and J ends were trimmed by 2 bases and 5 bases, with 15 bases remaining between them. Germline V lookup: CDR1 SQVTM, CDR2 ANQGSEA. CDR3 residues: CSVESGGGRETQYF. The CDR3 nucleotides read TGCAGCGTTGAATCAGGGGGCGGGAGGGAGACCCAGTACTTC.

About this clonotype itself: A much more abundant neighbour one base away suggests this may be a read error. CDR3 in DNA: TGTGCCAGCTCAGCGACAGGGGACCCACCTAAGTCGCGGTATTTT. Encoded protein: CASSATGDPPKSRYF. The chain is built from TRBV18 and TRBJ2-3; TRBD1 agrees at 8 bases. V was clipped by 5 bases and J by 14 bases; unmatched bases: 18. The V gene's germline CDR1 is KGHSH and CDR2 LQKENI. This CDR3 has 15 amino acids.

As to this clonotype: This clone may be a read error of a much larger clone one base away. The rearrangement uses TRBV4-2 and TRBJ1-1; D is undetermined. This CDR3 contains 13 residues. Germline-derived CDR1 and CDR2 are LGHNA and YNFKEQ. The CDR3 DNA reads TGTGCCAGCAGCCAAGTCCAGAACACTGAAGCTTCCTTT. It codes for CASSQVQNTEASF.

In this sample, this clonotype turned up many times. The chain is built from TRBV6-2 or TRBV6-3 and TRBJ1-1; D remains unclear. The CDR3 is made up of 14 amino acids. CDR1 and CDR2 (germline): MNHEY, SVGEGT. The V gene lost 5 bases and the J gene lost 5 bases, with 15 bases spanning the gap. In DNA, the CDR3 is TGTGCCAGCAGTATCTTCGTTGGGTGGACTGAAGCTTTCTTT. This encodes CASSIFVGWTEAFF.

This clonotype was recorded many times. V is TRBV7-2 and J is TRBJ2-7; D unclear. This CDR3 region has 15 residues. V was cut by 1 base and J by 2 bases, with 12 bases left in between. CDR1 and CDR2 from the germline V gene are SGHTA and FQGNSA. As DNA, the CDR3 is TGTGCCAGCAGCTTAGAGACGCCAGGCCCCTACGAGCAGTACTTC. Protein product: CASSLETPGPYEQYF.

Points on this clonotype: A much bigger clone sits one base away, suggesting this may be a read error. The CDR3 coding sequence is TGCGCCAGCAGCCAGGCCGGACAGGGGGCCAACGAGCAGTACTTC. Amino acid sequence: CASSQAGQGANEQYF. The chain recombines TRBV4-1 with TRBJ2-7, with TRBD1 matching over 11 bases. V lost 3 bases, J lost 5 bases, and 6 bases stayed unmatched. This CDR3 is 15 amino acids long. Germline V gene data show CDR1 as MGHRA and CDR2 as YSYEKL.